This T cell receptor beta chain was identified in a study of shared clonotypes between healthy human individuals. Study conclusions and caveats: The researchers took only blood, and tissue repertoires probably look different. When compared with the clonotypes that were shared by all four sorted-subset donors, the non-shared clonotypes turned out to have lower generation probabilities. Four donors shared 4.5% to 6.5% of their naive CD4 clonotypes.

V was shortened by 4 bases and J by 8 bases, with 11 bases between the two germline ends. Germline V CDR1 and CDR2: SGHNT, YENEEA. The CDR3 spans 13 residues. Every one of the donors was a Caucasian adult that lived in Nashville, Tennessee. A note on this clone: Antigen specificity is unknown.

Sequencing used immunoSEQ multiplex PCR; TCRdb keeps in-frame clones, though not all of them. The sample carries a few million clones, 85% to 95% recorded once. The sample consisted of naive CD4+ T cells from PBMCs. The subset was: CD45RA+ positively selected. The chain recombines TRBV11-3 with TRBJ1-4; no reliable D call. This TCR was sampled from a man in his late teens or twenties in good health. Some clones in this sample may be carry-over from other donors' samples. The CDR3 region is CASSYPTGEKLFF. DNA for the CDR3: TGTGCCAGCAGCTACCCTACGGGCGAAAAACTGTTTTTT.